This T cell receptor (beta chain) was sequenced in a study of blood T cell repertoires in COVID-19. In the study overall: T cells, B-cell-depleted T cells, or PBMCs provided the cDNA or gDNA that served as material.

The ends were cut back, 3 bases at V and 0 bases at J, with 10 bases in the middle. The CDR3 consists of 15 residues. CDR1 is SGHKS and CDR2 is YYEKEE in the germline V gene (reference sequence). As handled by the study authors: Reference gene primers were amplified, and this amplification served to estimate nucleated cell counts. Clones were read by immunoSEQ multiplex PCR, and TCRdb kept only the in-frame ones, dropping some. D and trimming were read from the DNA, whereas the V and J calls and clone size are those reported in that table. The data contain approximately 500,000 clones, 85% to 90% of them singletons.

This TCR was sampled from a woman aged 40-49 years who had recovered from COVID-19. Sequencing used PBMCs or T cells enriched from blood (not recorded which). J is TRBJ1-5 and V is TRBV5-5; D perhaps matches TRBD1 (6 bases). CDR3 sequence (DNA): TGTGCCAGCAGCTCCGACAGGTATAGCAATCAGCCCCAGCATTTT. It specifies CASSSDRYSNQPQHF.